The 19 T cell receptor beta chains given below trace back to one sample, sequenced in a study of Graves' ophthalmopathy and Graves' hyperthyroidism (dated by TCRdb to about 2018). Sequencing instrument: Illumina HiSeq 2000. For repertoire sequencing, TCR beta CDR3 regions were amplified from RNA transcripts. HTBI primers and the Qiagen OneStep RT-PCR kit were used in a first-round RT-PCR, which was followed by a second-round multiplex PCR, size selection and purification. In TCRdb, the public reads were trimmed at Q25 with fastp and aligned with MiXCR, with productive beta chains retained. Rows with one shared CDR3 protein collapse into an entry with the most common genes and DNA. In all, the sample holds about 620,000 distinct CDR3 sequences, and over 20% of those were seen once. More than 5.5% of the sample rests with the top ten. Specimen: peripheral blood. The receptors shown here come from a woman aged 18-29 years with stable Graves' hyperthyroidism. Some clones in this sample may be carry-over from other donors' samples. Donor details come from another sample of the same person, matched by shared clones.

In this sample, this clonotype turned up many times. The V gene is TRBV29-1, the J gene TRBJ1-1, with D perhaps TRBD1 (5 bases). With 6 bases removed from V and 0 bases from J, the gap between germline ends came to 17 bases. Germline CDR1 SQVTM, CDR2 ANQGSEA. The CDR3 is 15 amino acids. Here the CDR3 DNA reads TGCAGCGTGGCAGGAGGGGCCCCCATGAACACTGAAGCTTTCTTT. Translation: CSVAGGAPMNTEAFF.

The sample holds many counts of this clonotype. The chain carries TRBV6-5 and TRBJ2-2; 9 nucleotides line up with TRBD1. Germline assignment: CDR1 MNHEY and CDR2 SVGAGI. V shed 0 bases, J shed 6 bases, and the junction held 5 bases outside the gene matches. This CDR3 is built from 16 residues. In nucleotides, the CDR3 is TGTGCCAGCAGTTACTCGGGACAGGGAACGGCCGGGGAGCTGTTTTTT. This sequence encodes CASSYSGQGTAGELFF.

The table lists this clonotype with many counts. The V gene is TRBV10-3, the J gene TRBJ2-2; no reliable D call. The CDR3 is 15 amino acids. Germline-derived CDR1 and CDR2 are ENHRY and SYGVKD. With 7 bases removed from V and 0 bases from J, the gap between germline ends came to 12 bases. The CDR3 nucleotides read TGTGCCATCAACCGGCAAAATACGAACACCGGGGAGCTGTTTTTT. It translates to CAINRQNTNTGELFF.

The chain carries TRBV6-1 and TRBJ1-5, with 8 bases lining up with TRBD1. With 6 bases clipped from V and 0 bases from J, the junction kept 10 bases outside the gene matches. Germline CDR1 is MNHNS and CDR2 is SASEGT. The CDR3 totals 17 residues. The CDR3 here is CASSLDRGAGSNQPQHF. The DNA for the CDR3 is TGTGCCAGCAGCCTCGACAGGGGCGCAGGTAGCAATCAGCCCCAGCATTTT.

This clonotype was observed a few times. The chain employs TRBV4-2 and TRBJ1-2; no clear D gene. V was pared by 0 bases and J by 2 bases, with 10 bases between. Germline CDR1 is LGHNA and CDR2 is YNFKEQ. CDR3 length: 15 amino acids. Written as DNA, the CDR3 is TGTGCCAGCAGCCAAGATCTTACGGGGAACTATGGCTACACCTTC. Translated, it gives CASSQDLTGNYGYTF.

This clonotype was observed a few times. CDR3 sequence (DNA): TGTGCCAGCACCACAGGCAGGGAAGCCTACACCTTC. It translates to CASTTGREAYTF. The rearrangement links TRBV6-1 to TRBJ1-2; TRBD1 might be the D (5 bases). The germline CDR1 and CDR2 sequences are MNHNS and SASEGT. The CDR3 has 12 residues. Trimming cost V 7 bases and J 10 bases, with 16 bases left between them.

In this sample, this clonotype turned up many times. The gene calls are TRBV20-1 and TRBJ1-1; D is unresolved. Germline lookup yields CDR1 DFQATT and CDR2 SNEGSKA (reference sequence). CDR3 size: 16 residues. Trimming pared 1 base from V and 4 bases from J, leaving 19 bases between. CDR3 protein: CSARASRFTLSTEAFF. DNA of the CDR3: TGCAGTGCTAGAGCGTCCCGGTTTACACTAAGCACTGAAGCTTTCTTT.

This clonotype occurred once. CDR3 sequence: CATSDLTGPGETQYF. The CDR3, as DNA: TGTGCCACCAGTGACCTCACGGGCCCGGGAGAGACCCAGTACTTC. V usage is TRBV24-1 and J usage is TRBJ2-5; no clear D. Germline V gene data show CDR1 as KGHDR and CDR2 as SFDVKD. Trimming pared 4 bases from V and 4 bases from J, leaving 15 bases between. The CDR3 consists of 15 residues.

This clonotype was recorded many times. This chain connects TRBV20-1 to TRBJ2-7; 7 nucleotides agree with TRBD1. J gave up 4 bases and V 6 bases, and 24 bases lay outside the gene matches. This CDR3 is 18 amino acids long. The germline V gene has CDR1 DFQATT and CDR2 SNEGSKA (reference sequence). CDR3 nucleotides: TGCAGTGCCCACACTTTTTCCGACAGGGCAGCTTCCATTTACGAGCAGTACTTC. This encodes CSAHTFSDRAASIYEQYF.

This clonotype was counted many times. V is TRBV30 and J is TRBJ1-5; D remains ambiguous. This CDR3 comprises 14 residues. V lost 0 bases to trimming and J lost 0 bases, with 6 bases between them. Germline V gene data show CDR1 as GTSNPN and CDR2 as SVGIG (reference sequence). In nucleotides, the CDR3 is TGTGCCTGGAGTGTACAAAGTAGCAATCAGCCCCAGCATTTT. Protein product: CAWSVQSSNQPQHF.

In this sample, this clonotype turned up many times. The genes are TRBV28 and TRBJ1-5, with D uncertain. The V gene lost 5 bases and the J gene lost 1 base, with 15 bases spanning the gap. Germline V gene sequence: CDR1 MDHEN, CDR2 SYDVKM. The CDR3 contains 16 residues. The CDR3 region is CASSPRTSLSNQPQHF. The DNA of the CDR3 is TGTGCCAGCAGTCCCAGGACGTCACTAAGCAATCAGCCCCAGCATTTT.

The chain has TRBV5-1 and TRBJ1-2; D is unclear. Per the germline V gene, CDR1 is SGHRS and CDR2 is YFSETQ. V dropped 6 bases and J dropped 9 bases, with 18 bases sitting between them. CDR3 length equals 13 residues. DNA for the CDR3: TGCGCCAGCACGCCTCAAGGGTTGGATCGCTACACCTTC. Translation: CASTPQGLDRYTF.

This chain connects TRBV20-1 to TRBJ1-3, with D possibly being TRBD1 (6 bases). Per the germline V gene, CDR1 is DFQATT and CDR2 is SNEGSKA (reference sequence). The CDR3 has 14 amino acids. Trimming pared 3 bases from V and 4 bases from J, leaving 13 bases between. The CDR3 coding sequence is TGCAGTGCTAGCCCAACAGGGAGGGGAAACACCATATATTTT. Translating it yields CSASPTGRGNTIYF.

This clonotype appeared many times. The chain has TRBV20-1 and TRBJ1-1; TRBD1 might be the D (6 bases). This CDR3 comprises 14 residues. V was clipped by 8 bases and J by 0 bases, with 16 bases between them. The germline V gene has CDR1 DFQATT and CDR2 SNEGSKA (reference sequence). The CDR3 sequence: CSYKRTDLNTEAFF. The CDR3 bases are TGCAGTTACAAAAGGACAGATTTGAACACTGAAGCTTTCTTT.

The V gene is TRBV6-5, the J gene TRBJ1-1; 8 bases are shared with TRBD1. This CDR3 is built from 16 residues. J was trimmed by 0 bases and V by 4 bases; bases with no gene match: 7. Germline V gene data show CDR1 as MNHEY and CDR2 as SVGAGI. The CDR3, as DNA: TGTGCCAGCAGTTCGGGACAGGAATTCCTGAACACTGAAGCTTTCTTT. Translated, it gives CASSSGQEFLNTEAFF.

The chain uses TRBV12-3 or TRBV12-4 and TRBJ2-7, with D tentatively TRBD1 or TRBD2 (5 bases each). The CDR3 length is 13 residues. The ends were cut back, 7 bases at V and 7 bases at J, with 17 bases in the middle. This CDR3 is CASTGTDLGEQYF. The CDR3 DNA sequence: TGTGCCAGCACCGGGACCGATTTGGGTGAGCAGTACTTC.

The CDR3 region has the DNA TGTGCCAGCAGTCCCGTGGGGGGTCCCTACGAGCAGTACTTC. It yields the protein CASSPVGGPYEQYF. The V and J genes are TRBV27 and TRBJ2-7, with a possible D match to TRBD2 (6 bases). The CDR3 spans 14 residues. The germline V gene encodes CDR1 MNHEY and CDR2 SMNVEV (reference sequence). Trimming shortened V by 5 bases and J by 2 bases, and 13 bases separated the two germline ends.

In this sample, this clonotype turned up many times. The chain has TRBV6-1 and TRBJ2-2; tentative D call: TRBD2 (6 bases). Trimming pared 2 bases from V and 4 bases from J, leaving 8 bases between. The CDR3 spans 14 residues. Germline loops: CDR1 MNHNS, CDR2 SASEGT. CDR3 bases: TGTGCCAGCAGTGAACAGGGAGGCACCGGGGAGCTGTTTTTT. Its protein product is CASSEQGGTGELFF.

This clonotype has ten or more counts. The V call is TRBV9, the J call TRBJ2-7; weak D call: TRBD2 (6 bases). From germline, CDR1 is SGDLS and CDR2 YYNGEE. The CDR3 is 12 residues long. The V end lost 5 bases, the J end lost 5 bases, and 11 bases lay between the germline ends. CDR3 nucleotide sequence: TGTGCCAGCAGTACCGGGAGTGACGAGCAGTACTTC. This sequence encodes CASSTGSDEQYF. The full variable domain, in which reference TRBV9 and TRBJ2-7 provide the parts outside the CDR3, is DSGVTQTPKHLITATGQRVTLRCSPRSGDLSVYWYQQSLDQGLQFLIQYYNGEERAKGNILERFSAQQFPDLHSELNLSSLELGDSALYFCASSTGSDEQYFGPGTRLTVT.